Listed below are T cell receptor beta chains from one sample, sequenced in a study of early T cells in non-severe SARS-CoV-2 infection. TCRdb re-called the 5' RACE reads with MiXCR, one entry per CDR3 protein. The data show around 100,000 distinct CDR3 sequences, less than 15% seen once. Sequencing was done on a sample of whole blood. Every receptor here comes from an adult who was a healthcare worker with PCR-confirmed SARS-CoV-2 infection or an uninfected control (not recorded which). Each CDR3 is given with its conserved first and last residue. A D gene is named only where the DNA matches it firmly. Size values are once, few and many counts, or a class for expanded clones, and some rows have none.

cdr3_aa	cdr3_nt	d_call	clone_size	v_call	j_call
CATSDPGQGVEQPQHF	TGTGCCACCAGTGATCCAGGACAGGGGGTAGAACAGCCCCAGCATTTT	TRBD1	few	TRBV24-1	TRBJ1-5
CASSDSGVYEQYF	TGTGCCAGCAGCGATTCAGGGGTCTACGAGCAGTACTTC	-	many	TRBV12-3/TRBV12-4	TRBJ2-7
CASSFSTGPDTQYF	TGTGCCAGCAGCTTTTCAACAGGGCCAGATACGCAGTATTTT	-	many	TRBV11-2	TRBJ2-3
CAISESPSSEQYF	TGTGCCATCAGTGAGTCGCCCAGCTCCGAGCAGTACTTC	-	-	TRBV10-3	TRBJ2-7
CASSRPLGDTQYF	TGTGCCAGCAGTCGCCCCCTGGGAGATACGCAGTATTTT	-	-	TRBV28	TRBJ2-3
CAISGQGEAFF	TGTGCCATCAGTGGACAGGGTGAAGCTTTCTTT	TRBD1	few	TRBV10-3	TRBJ1-1
CASVRGEQYF	TGTGCCAGCGTCCGAGGCGAGCAGTACTTC	-	-	TRBV7-9	TRBJ2-7
CASSRTGTGELFF	TGTGCCAGCAGCCGCACAGGGACCGGGGAGCTGTTTTTT	-	many	TRBV11-2	TRBJ2-2
CASSQVDRIPDNYGYTF	TGCGCCAGCAGCCAAGTCGACAGAATACCCGACAACTATGGCTACACCTTC	-	-	TRBV4-3	TRBJ1-2
CASSPGKGSNQPQHF	TGTGCCAGCAGCCCAGGGAAAGGTAGCAATCAGCCCCAGCATTTT	-	-	TRBV7-9	TRBJ1-5
CASSFPSTDTQYF	TGTGCCAGCAGCTTCCCTAGCACAGATACGCAGTATTTT	-	many	TRBV7-2	TRBJ2-3
CSARPPRSYNEQFF	TGCAGTGCTAGACCCCCCCGGTCCTACAATGAGCAGTTCTTC	-	many	TRBV20-1	TRBJ2-1
CASSLIEAFF	TGTGCCAGCAGTCTAATTGAAGCTTTCTTT	-	many	TRBV6-1	TRBJ1-1
CASSQGGYSYEQYF	TGTGCCAGCAGCCAAGGAGGGTACTCCTACGAGCAGTACTTC	-	few	TRBV3-1	TRBJ2-7
CASSGAGINGYTF	TGTGCCAGCAGTGGGGCAGGGATAAATGGCTACACCTTC	-	many	TRBV2	TRBJ1-2
CASSLMAGNSYNEQFF	TGTGCCAGCAGCTTAATGGCGGGAAACTCCTACAATGAGCAGTTCTTC	-	few	TRBV7-6	TRBJ2-1
CASSLDYDQFYGYTF	TGTGCCAGCAGCTTAGACTATGATCAGTTCTATGGCTACACCTTC	-	few	TRBV11-2	TRBJ1-2
CASSTTGIRGQYF	TGTGCCAGCAGCACTACGGGGATTCGGGGGCAGTATTTT	-	-	TRBV3-1	TRBJ2-3
CASSFGIVYTQYF	TGTGCCAGCAGCTTTGGAATTGTCTATACGCAGTATTTT	-	-	TRBV5-8	TRBJ2-3
CASIPSGSSYEQYF	TGTGCCAGCATCCCTAGCGGGAGCTCCTACGAGCAGTACTTC	TRBD2	many	TRBV28	TRBJ2-7
CSVGQGGDTEAFF	TGCAGCGTTGGACAGGGGGGGGACACTGAAGCTTTCTTT	TRBD1	many	TRBV29-1	TRBJ1-1
CSVGDRGFFGYTF	TGCAGCGTTGGGGACAGGGGTTTTTTTGGCTACACCTTC	TRBD1	many	TRBV29-1	TRBJ1-2
CASSRTPGQQNEKLFF	TGTGCCAGCTCACGCACTCCGGGACAGCAAAATGAAAAACTGTTTTTT	TRBD1	-	TRBV18	TRBJ1-4
CASSLTSYEQYF	TGTGCCAGCAGCCTAACCTCCTACGAGCAGTACTTC	-	many	TRBV7-2	TRBJ2-7
CASSEALPQTGNQPQHF	TGTGCCAGCAGTGAAGCCCTACCGCAAACTGGGAATCAGCCCCAGCATTTT	-	few	TRBV2	TRBJ1-5
CASSPTGLAGVPTLFNEQFF	TGTGCCAGCAGCCCTACGGGACTAGCGGGAGTCCCGACATTGTTCAATGAGCAGTTCTTC	TRBD2	-	TRBV5-5	TRBJ2-1
CSAAVQGGGYTF	TGCAGTGCTGCGGTCCAGGGAGGGGGCTACACCTTC	-	many	TRBV20-1	TRBJ1-2
CASSRENNNEQFF	TGTGCCAGCAGCCGGGAGAACAACAATGAGCAGTTCTTC	-	few	TRBV7-2	TRBJ2-1
CASSIGSSGNTIYF	TGCGCCAGCAGTATAGGGAGCTCTGGAAACACCATATATTTT	-	few	TRBV10-2	TRBJ1-3
CASSLDRSYGTQYF	TGTGCCAGCAGCTTAGATCGGAGCTACGGTACGCAGTATTTT	-	many	TRBV11-2	TRBJ2-3
CASSLGDRGKDQPQHF	TGTGCCAGCAGCTTAGGGGACAGGGGCAAGGATCAGCCCCAGCATTTT	TRBD1	few	TRBV7-9	TRBJ1-5
CASSIPGGYNEQFF	TGTGCCAGTAGTATCCCGGGAGGCTACAATGAGCAGTTCTTC	TRBD2	few	TRBV19	TRBJ2-1
CASSQDGTGNFPYEQYF	TGTGCCAGCAGCCAAGATGGGACGGGGAACTTTCCCTACGAGCAGTACTTC	-	-	TRBV3-1	TRBJ2-7
CSARDVNRANYNSPLHF	TGCAGTGCTAGAGATGTGAACAGGGCTAACTATAATTCACCCCTCCACTTT	-	-	TRBV20-1	TRBJ1-6
CASSSRSPGRETQYF	TGTGCCAGCAGCTCACGTTCCCCGGGACGAGAGACCCAGTACTTC	-	-	TRBV7-6	TRBJ2-5
CSASLSEETQYF	TGCAGTGCTAGTCTATCCGAAGAGACCCAGTACTTC	-	-	TRBV20-1	TRBJ2-5
CASSLDPRLAGDKNEQFF	TGCGCCAGCAGCTTGGACCCCCGACTAGCGGGAGACAAGAATGAGCAGTTCTTC	TRBD2	-	TRBV5-1	TRBJ2-1
CASRGRATDTQYF	TGCGCCAGCCGGGGGCGGGCCACAGATACGCAGTATTTT	-	few	TRBV4-3	TRBJ2-3
CASSREASGNTIYF	TGTGCCAGCAGTCGGGAGGCCTCTGGAAACACCATATATTTT	-	many	TRBV2	TRBJ1-3
CASSARSDTQYF	TGTGCCAGCAGCGCCCGAAGTGATACGCAGTATTTT	-	-	TRBV2	TRBJ2-3
CASSPTRDKSYEQYF	TGCGCCAGCAGCCCTACCCGGGACAAGTCCTACGAGCAGTACTTC	-	-	TRBV5-1	TRBJ2-7
CASSGDSGTQYF	TGTGCCAGCAGCGGGGACTCGGGGACCCAGTACTTC	-	-	TRBV9	TRBJ2-5
CSVGIGGYTEAFF	TGCAGCGTTGGAATCGGCGGTTACACTGAAGCTTTCTTT	-	few	TRBV29-1	TRBJ1-1
CSASRTPRHSGANVLTF	TGCAGTGCTAGTAGGACCCCGAGGCACTCTGGGGCCAACGTCCTGACTTTC	-	-	TRBV20-1	TRBJ2-6
CASSQGGPTDPQYF	TGTGCCAGCTCACAGGGTGGGCCAACAGATCCGCAGTATTTT	-	few	TRBV18	TRBJ2-3
CASRPSGNDEQFF	TGCGCCAGCAGGCCTAGCGGGAACGATGAGCAGTTCTTC	TRBD2	many	TRBV10-2	TRBJ2-1
CASSQAWSDTQYF	TGTGCCAGCAGCCAAGCTTGGTCTGATACGCAGTATTTT	-	-	TRBV3-1	TRBJ2-3
CASSYSWGTDQPQHF	TGTGCCAGCAGTTACTCCTGGGGTACGGATCAGCCCCAGCATTTT	-	-	TRBV6-2/TRBV6-3	TRBJ1-5
CASRRVITGGNEQFF	TGCGCCAGCAGACGGGTTATTACAGGTGGAAATGAGCAGTTCTTC	-	-	TRBV5-1	TRBJ2-1
CATRGGITAPYEQYF	TGTGCCACCCGCGGGGGCATAACAGCTCCCTACGAGCAGTACTTC	-	-	TRBV7-9	TRBJ2-7
CASSPRGKQFF	TGTGCCAGCAGTCCGCGGGGAAAGCAGTTCTTC	-	few	TRBV12-3/TRBV12-4	TRBJ2-1
CASSLAGHNTGELFF	TGTGCCAGCAGCTTGGCTGGACATAACACCGGGGAGCTGTTTTTT	-	-	TRBV5-4	TRBJ2-2
CSVGAPGQGMDEQYF	TGCAGCGTTGGGGCTCCGGGACAGGGTATGGACGAGCAGTACTTC	TRBD1	few	TRBV29-1	TRBJ2-7
CASSDPQGHPAQYF	TGTGCCAGCAGTGACCCCCAGGGGCACCCCGCGCAGTATTTT	-	few	TRBV2	TRBJ2-3
CSARGGTWEMETQYF	TGCAGTGCTAGAGGCGGGACTTGGGAGATGGAGACCCAGTACTTC	-	-	TRBV20-1	TRBJ2-5
CASSRPGGKKETQYF	TGTGCCAGCAGCCGACCCGGGGGCAAAAAAGAGACCCAGTACTTC	-	few	TRBV11-2	TRBJ2-5
CSARTYTGDQETQYF	TGCAGTGCTAGGACATATACAGGGGACCAAGAGACCCAGTACTTC	TRBD1	few	TRBV20-1	TRBJ2-5
CASTPNSYSYEQYF	TGTGCCAGCACGCCCAATAGTTACTCCTACGAGCAGTACTTC	-	-	TRBV28	TRBJ2-7